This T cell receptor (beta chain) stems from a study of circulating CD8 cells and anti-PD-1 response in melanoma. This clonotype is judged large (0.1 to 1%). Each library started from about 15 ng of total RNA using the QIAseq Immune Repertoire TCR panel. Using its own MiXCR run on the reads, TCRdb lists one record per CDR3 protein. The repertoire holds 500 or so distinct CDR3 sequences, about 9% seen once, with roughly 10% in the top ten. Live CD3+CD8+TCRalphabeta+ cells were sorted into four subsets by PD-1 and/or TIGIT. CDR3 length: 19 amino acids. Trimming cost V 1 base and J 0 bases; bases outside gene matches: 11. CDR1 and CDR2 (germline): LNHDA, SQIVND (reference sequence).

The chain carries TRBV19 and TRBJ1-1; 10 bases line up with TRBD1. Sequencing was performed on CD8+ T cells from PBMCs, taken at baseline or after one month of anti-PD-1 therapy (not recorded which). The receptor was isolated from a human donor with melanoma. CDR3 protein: CASSIVFGTGAGMNTEAFF. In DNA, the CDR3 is TGTGCCAGTAGTATAGTTTTCGGGACAGGGGCGGGAATGAACACTGAAGCTTTCTTT.